Each of the 17 T cell receptor beta chains below was sequenced from the same sample in a study of Ad26.COV2.S vaccination and SARS-CoV-2 variants. TCRdb's copy holds only in-frame clones and misses some; the assay was immunoSEQ multiplex PCR. Counted here are roughly 380,000 clones, about nine tenths occurring once; the ten biggest clones make up 3.4%. Treatment specified: around 19 received Ad26.COV2.S at low or high dose, single or two shots; about 5 received placebo; per-sample allocation not given. Sampling was done on day 63 after the first vaccine or placebo injection. Sequences were derived from peripheral blood, sampled in a trial of Ad26.COV2.S vaccine versus placebo. The receptors here all came from a person aged 18-60 years who received the Ad26.COV2.S COVID-19 vaccine or a placebo.

This chain joins TRBV7-9 and TRBJ2-3; D could derive from TRBD1 or TRBD2 (5 bases each). This CDR3 spans 15 amino acids. The V end lost 3 bases, the J end lost 2 bases, and 12 bases lay between the germline ends. CDR1 is SEHNR and CDR2 is FQNEAQ in the germline V gene (reference sequence). CDR3 in DNA: TGTGCCAGCAGCTTTCAGGGACCAAACACAGATACGCAGTATTTT. Encoded protein: CASSFQGPNTDTQYF.

On this clone itself: A much larger clone lies a single base off, so this may be a read error. This rearrangement joins TRBV2 to TRBJ1-1; D is unresolved. V gave up 6 bases and J gave up 0 bases, with 2 bases separating them. Looked up from germline, CDR1 is SNHLY and CDR2 is FYNNEI. This CDR3 is 11 amino acids long. CDR3: CASSLNTEAFF. DNA of the CDR3: TGTGCCAGCAGCCTGAACACTGAAGCTTTCTTT.

The chain uses TRBV2 and TRBJ1-4, with D possibly matching TRBD1 (5 bases). This CDR3 is built from 14 residues. The germline CDR1 and CDR2 sequences are SNHLY and FYNNEI. The V and J ends lost 3 bases and 8 bases respectively, with 13 bases between them. The CDR3 bases are TGTGCCAGCAGTGAGGGACTCCCCGGAGAAAAACTGTTTTTT. Encoded protein: CASSEGLPGEKLFF.

CDR3 DNA sequence: TGTGCCAGCAGTAGCATGAGCTCTGGAAACACCATATATTTT. As protein: CASSSMSSGNTIYF. The chain recombines TRBV9 with TRBJ1-3; D remains ambiguous. Germline V gene lookup returns CDR1 SGDLS and CDR2 YYNGEE. This CDR3 has 14 residues. With 5 bases removed from V and 0 bases from J, the gap between germline ends came to 9 bases. Full variable domain (rest looked up from reference TRBV9 and TRBJ1-3): DSGVTQTPKHLITATGQRVTLRCSPRSGDLSVYWYQQSLDQGLQFLIQYYNGEERAKGNILERFSAQQFPDLHSELNLSSLELGDSALYFCASSSMSSGNTIYFGEGSWLTVV.

V is TRBV7-2 and J is TRBJ2-7, with unresolved D. The V gene's germline CDR1 is SGHTA and CDR2 FQGNSA. CDR3 length equals 11 residues. V shed 4 bases and J shed 1 base, with 2 bases lying between them. CDR3 DNA sequence: TGTGCCAGCAGCTGGTCCTACGAGCAGTACTTC. Amino acids: CASSWSYEQYF.

The rearrangement links TRBV4-1 to TRBJ1-5; D not certain. Per germline, CDR1 MGHRA and CDR2 YSYEKL. The CDR3 covers 15 residues. V lost 4 bases to trimming and J lost 0 bases, with 10 bases between them. The CDR3 loop reads CASSPGRRSNQPQHF. The CDR3 region has the DNA TGCGCCAGCAGCCCCGGAAGACGTAGCAATCAGCCCCAGCATTTT.

This clone was seen only a few times. The CDR3 region is CASSGGNSPLHF. CDR3 bases: TGCGCCAGCAGCGGGGGTAATTCACCCCTCCACTTT. The gene calls are TRBV5-1 and TRBJ1-6; possibly TRBD1 for D (5 bases). The V end lost 4 bases, the J end lost 6 bases, and 5 bases lay between the germline ends. Germline lookup yields CDR1 SGHRS and CDR2 YFSETQ. This CDR3 region has 12 residues.

This clone was detected only once. The chain combines TRBV6-4 with TRBJ2-3, with 7 bases lining up with TRBD2. Per germline, CDR1 MRHNA and CDR2 SNTAGT. J was trimmed by 6 bases and V by 2 bases; bases with no gene match: 5. CDR3 size: 14 residues. The CDR3 DNA is TGTGCCAGCAGTGACGGTACAGCGGGGGATACGCAGTATTTT. Protein product: CASSDGTAGDTQYF.

The chain uses TRBV7-8 and TRBJ1-5; D uncertain. CDR1 SGHVS and CDR2 FQNEAQ come from the germline V gene. The V and J ends lost 3 bases and 3 bases respectively, with 12 bases between them. CDR3 length: 15 amino acids. CDR3 sequence (DNA): TGTGCCAGCAGCTTTGTAGGGCAGGACAATCAGCCCCAGCATTTT. This codes for CASSFVGQDNQPQHF.

This chain joins TRBV20-1 and TRBJ2-5, with 7 bases fitting TRBD1. J lost 4 bases, V lost 3 bases, and 8 bases had no gene match. The CDR3 contains 14 residues. Germline V gives CDR1 DFQATT, CDR2 SNEGSKA (reference sequence). The DNA for the CDR3 is TGCAGTGCTAGTCAGACAGGGTTTGGAGAGACCCAGTACTTC. Translated, it gives CSASQTGFGETQYF.

For the CDR3, the DNA is TGTGCCAGCAGCTCCACCCCCCAGGGGAACTATGGCTACACCTTC. Protein sequence: CASSSTPQGNYGYTF. V usage is TRBV5-6 and J usage is TRBJ1-2; D might be TRBD1 (6 bases). The V end was cut by 3 bases, the J end by 2 bases, with 14 bases between. Germline V lookup: CDR1 SGHDT, CDR2 YYEEEE. This CDR3 is 15 amino acids long.

V gene TRBV7-6 combines with J gene TRBJ2-1; TRBD2 agrees at 9 bases. From germline, CDR1 is SGHVS and CDR2 FNYEAQ. The CDR3 contains 15 residues. The V segment lost 2 bases and the J segment 2 bases; nucleotides outside the gene matches: 1. CDR3 loop: CASSLSGGPYNEQFF. Here the CDR3 DNA reads TGTGCCAGCAGCTTAAGCGGGGGGCCCTACAATGAGCAGTTCTTC.

The chain couples TRBV29-1 to TRBJ1-2, with D unresolved. Trimming cost V 2 bases and J 2 bases, with 3 bases left between them. The CDR3 runs to 11 residues. Germline CDR1 SQVTM, CDR2 ANQGSEA. The CDR3 nucleotides are TGCAGCGTTGAATGGAACTATGGCTACACCTTC. It specifies CSVEWNYGYTF.

V is TRBV11-1 and J is TRBJ1-6; D not certain. Germline V gene lookup returns CDR1 SGHAT and CDR2 FQDESV (reference sequence). The ends were cut back, 2 bases at V and 0 bases at J, with 5 bases in the middle. The CDR3 has 15 residues. The CDR3 region has the DNA TGTGCCAGCAGCTTAATAAGCTCCTATAATTCACCCCTCCACTTT. It yields the protein CASSLISSYNSPLHF.

The CDR3: CASSLWDGTDTQYF. The CDR3 DNA sequence: TGTGCCAGCAGTTTGTGGGACGGCACAGATACGCAGTATTTT. This chain joins TRBV28 and TRBJ2-3, with D perhaps assigned TRBD1 or TRBD2 (5 bases each). The V end lost 3 bases, the J end lost 1 base, and 8 bases lay between the germline ends. Germline V gene data show CDR1 as MDHEN and CDR2 as SYDVKM. CDR3 length equals 14 residues.

Many counts were recorded for this clone. The genes are TRBV7-5 and TRBJ2-2; the table calls TRBD1, which could not be checked here. TRBV7-5 is a documented pseudogene. The CDR3 covers 14 residues. The CDR3 DNA sequence: TGTGCCAGAAGCTTAGACAGGGACACCGGGGAGCTGTTTTTT. Translation: CARSLDRDTGELFF.

The V and J genes are TRBV4-3 and TRBJ1-1, with 9 bases fitting TRBD1. Germline values: CDR1 LGHNA, CDR2 YSLEER. The V segment lost 3 bases and the J segment 1 base; nucleotides outside the gene matches: 0. CDR3 size: 14 residues. In nucleotides, the CDR3 is TGCGCCAGCAGCCAGGACAGGGGGAACACTGAAGCTTTCTTT. This encodes CASSQDRGNTEAFF.